These 25 T cell receptor beta chains were all obtained from the same sample, sequenced in a study of beta chain features in type 1 diabetes. Expressed TCRB transcripts were sequenced, since all the RNA that had been isolated was reverse transcribed. Data came from immunoSEQ multiplex PCR; TCRdb stores just in-frame clones and leaves some out. The repertoire includes about 210,000 clones, about a tenth of them detected once, and over 1% sits in the top ten. The sequencing sample was made of central memory CD4+ T cells from blood. The receptors here all came from a man between 18 and 29 years old in good health.

The chain joins TRBV27 to TRBJ1-4; no clear D. Trimming took 6 bases from V and 0 from J, leaving 14 bases between them. This CDR3 spans 16 amino acids. Germline V gene data show CDR1 as MNHEY and CDR2 as SMNVEV (reference sequence). The CDR3 loop reads CASSLDRRATNEKLFF. The CDR3 DNA follows: TGTGCCAGCAGCTTGGACCGCCGAGCAACTAATGAAAAACTGTTTTTT.

This chain joins TRBV5-4 and TRBJ2-2; 7 bases agree with TRBD1. CDR1 and CDR2 (germline): SGHNT, YYREEE (reference sequence). The length of the CDR3 is 16 residues. The V gene end was trimmed by 2 bases and the J gene end by 4 bases; junction bases not matched to a gene: 8. In DNA form, the CDR3 reads TGTGCCAGCAGCTTTTCTTTGGGACAGACCACCGGGGAGCTGTTTTTT. This codes for CASSFSLGQTTGELFF.

This clone was detected many times. The J gene is TRBJ2-7, the V gene TRBV14, with D perhaps TRBD1 (5 bases). Germline loops: CDR1 SGHDN, CDR2 FVKESK. The CDR3 is 17 amino acids. Trimming removed 1 base at V and 4 bases at J, with 20 bases between. The CDR3 coding sequence is TGTGCCAGCAGCCAAGGAGTACCCCGTCAGGGTTATTACGAGCAGTACTTC. Its protein is CASSQGVPRQGYYEQYF.

Ten or more counts support this clone. This rearrangement joins TRBV25-1 to TRBJ1-4, with 7 bases identical to TRBD1. The germline CDR1 and CDR2 sequences are MGHDK and SYGVNS. The CDR3 consists of 15 residues. The trim removed 4 bases at V and 2 bases at J, leaving 4 bases unmatched. This CDR3 reads CASSAHRGTNEKLFF. The CDR3 DNA is TGTGCCAGCAGTGCCCACAGGGGTACTAATGAAAAACTGTTTTTT.

The CDR3 bases are TGTGCCTGGAGTCTATCGGCCAATACACGGGAGCTGTTTTTT. Protein product: CAWSLSANTRELFF. The rearrangement joins TRBV30 to TRBJ2-2; D remains unclear. Germline V gene sequence: CDR1 GTSNPN, CDR2 SVGIG (reference sequence). V was shortened by 2 bases and J by 9 bases, with 16 bases between the two germline ends. This CDR3 has 14 residues.

The chain carries TRBV25-1 and TRBJ2-2; D gene ambiguous. This CDR3 spans 15 amino acids. Looked up from germline, CDR1 is MGHDK and CDR2 is SYGVNS. Trimming left V 6 bases short and J 4 bases short, with 15 bases between. The CDR3 sequence is CASRSTAESTGELFF. In DNA form, the CDR3 reads TGTGCCAGCAGATCCACCGCAGAGAGCACCGGGGAGCTGTTTTTT.

J is TRBJ2-7 and V is TRBV28, with D possibly being TRBD2 (5 bases). CDR3 length: 12 amino acids. The V end was cut by 2 bases, the J end by 7 bases, with 9 bases between. Germline CDR1 and CDR2: MDHEN and SYDVKM. Written as DNA, the CDR3 is TGTGCCAGCAGTTTAAGGTGGAGGGAGCAGTACTTC. It specifies CASSLRWREQYF. Complete variable domain (other parts from reference TRBV28 and TRBJ2-7): DVKVTQSSRYLVKRTGEKVFLECVQDMDHENMFWYRQDPGLGLRLIYFSYDVKMKEKGDIPEGYSVSREKKERFSLILESASTNQTSMYLCASSLRWREQYFGPGTRLTVT.

This clone was seen a handful of times. This sequence joins TRBV12-5 and TRBJ1-5, with D perhaps matching TRBD1 (6 bases). The CDR3 length is 15 residues. V shed 1 base and J shed 3 bases, with 10 bases lying between them. Germline loops: CDR1 LGHNT, CDR2 FRNRAP. The CDR3 coding sequence is TGTGCTAGTGGTTTGGATGGACAGCTCAATCAGCCCCAGCATTTT. This sequence encodes CASGLDGQLNQPQHF.

V is TRBV5-4 and J is TRBJ1-1; D gene uncertain. Trimming stripped 0 bases from V and 4 bases from J, with 7 bases between. The length of the CDR3 is 13 residues. Germline V lookup: CDR1 SGHNT, CDR2 YYREEE (reference sequence). CDR3: CASSLESSTEAFF. For the CDR3, the DNA is TGTGCCAGCAGCTTGGAGTCAAGCACTGAAGCTTTCTTT.

The rearrangement uses TRBV20-1 and TRBJ1-1, with D uncertain. The germline V gene encodes CDR1 DFQATT and CDR2 SNEGSKA (reference sequence). This CDR3 has 11 amino acids. V lost 6 bases to trimming and J lost 4 bases, with 9 bases between them. The CDR3 region is CSALRTTEAFF. CDR3 coding DNA: TGCAGTGCCCTCAGGACCACTGAAGCTTTCTTT.

The V gene is TRBV9, the J gene TRBJ2-2; 11 nucleotides align to TRBD2. In germline, CDR1 is SGDLS, CDR2 YYNGEE. There are 16 residues in the CDR3. V shed 2 bases, J shed 4 bases, and the junction held 4 bases outside the gene matches. The CDR3 loop reads CASSVGLAGGTGELFF. Here the CDR3 DNA reads TGTGCCAGCAGCGTGGGGCTAGCGGGAGGCACCGGGGAGCTGTTTTTT.

In its sample, this clone was seen a few times. The V call is TRBV7-2, the J call TRBJ2-7; 9 bases are a match to TRBD2. Germline V gives CDR1 SGHTA, CDR2 FQGNSA. The CDR3 is 16 residues long. Losses at the gene ends were 5 bases for V and 2 bases for J; bases not matched to a gene: 10. CDR3 loop: CASSTGGLAGTYEQYF. For the CDR3, the DNA is TGTGCCAGCAGCACAGGAGGGCTAGCGGGGACCTACGAGCAGTACTTC.

This clone was counted only a few times. This sequence joins TRBV6-6 and TRBJ2-7, with 7 bases fitting TRBD1. The V and J ends lost 5 bases and 6 bases, in that order; junction bases with no gene match: 10. The CDR3 is 14 residues long. The germline CDR1 and CDR2 sequences are MNHNY and SVGAGI (reference sequence). DNA for the CDR3: TGTGCCAGCAGTAAGACAGGGACCTCTCTCGAGCAGTACTTC. As protein: CASSKTGTSLEQYF.

This clone came up a few times. This chain uses TRBV28 with TRBJ2-7; weak D call: TRBD2 (6 bases). The germline V gene encodes CDR1 MDHEN and CDR2 SYDVKM. Trimming shortened V by 7 bases and J by 1 base, and 17 bases separated the two germline ends. This CDR3 comprises 15 residues. The CDR3: CASTQGVAESYEQYF. The CDR3 coding sequence is TGTGCCAGCACACAAGGAGTAGCGGAGTCCTACGAGCAGTACTTC.

This clone has ten or more counts. This rearrangement joins TRBV4-1 to TRBJ2-2; 12 positions match TRBD2. The ends lost 0 bases at V and 5 bases at J; junction bases unmatched: 4. The CDR3 runs 17 residues. Germline CDR1 reads MGHRA; CDR2 reads YSYEKL. The CDR3 DNA is TGCGCCAGCAGCCAAGAAACTAGCGGGAGGCGGACCGGGGAGCTGTTTTTT. As protein: CASSQETSGRRTGELFF.

The chain links TRBV7-6 to TRBJ2-5, with D unclear. This CDR3 is built from 14 residues. Trimming shortened V by 5 bases and J by 2 bases, and 12 bases separated the two germline ends. The germline V gene encodes CDR1 SGHVS and CDR2 FNYEAQ. This CDR3 is CASSPPSVQETQYF. The CDR3 DNA follows: TGTGCCAGCAGCCCCCCCTCAGTACAAGAGACCCAGTACTTC.

The rearrangement links TRBV10-2 to TRBJ2-3; 8 bases map to TRBD2. The V and J ends lost 0 bases and 2 bases, in that order; junction bases with no gene match: 10. The V gene's germline CDR1 is WSHSY and CDR2 SAAADI. The CDR3 spans 18 residues. The CDR3 DNA reads TGCGCCAGCAGTGAGTCTCTCGCTGGCGGGAGGTCCACAGATACGCAGTATTTT. This translates into CASSESLAGGRSTDTQYF.

The rearrangement joins TRBV6-1 to TRBJ1-1; TRBD1 is a possible D gene (6 bases). Germline-derived CDR1 and CDR2 are MNHNS and SASEGT. The CDR3 runs to 14 residues. V lost 6 bases and J 1 base, leaving 12 bases between the germline ends. The chain's CDR3 is CASREQGKNTEAFF. DNA for the CDR3: TGTGCCAGCAGGGAGCAGGGGAAGAACACTGAAGCTTTCTTT.

This clone has at least ten counts. The chain links TRBV6-5 to TRBJ2-2; D is perhaps TRBD1 (5 bases). Trimming took 8 bases from V and 6 from J, leaving 19 bases between them. This CDR3 contains 15 residues. CDR1 and CDR2 (germline): MNHEY, SVGAGI. Here the CDR3 reads CASRPTALIPGELFF. The CDR3 DNA sequence: TGTGCCAGCCGCCCGACAGCCCTTATCCCCGGGGAGCTGTTTTTT.

The sample holds a few counts of this clone. This chain uses TRBV7-2 with TRBJ2-4; 8 nucleotides line up with TRBD1. The CDR3 runs to 14 residues. With 4 bases clipped from V and 6 bases from J, the junction kept 5 bases outside the gene matches. CDR1 SGHTA and CDR2 FQGNSA come from the germline V gene. DNA for the CDR3: TGTGCCAGCAGCTCGGACAGGGCCTCAAACATTCAGTACTTC. This gives the protein CASSSDRASNIQYF.

This clone has more than one count but fewer than ten. It is likely a read error: a sequence one base away is far more abundant. This chain joins TRBV30 and TRBJ2-1; D unresolved. CDR1 GTSNPN and CDR2 SVGIG come from the germline V gene (reference sequence). The CDR3 spans 11 residues. DNA for the CDR3: TGTGCCTGGACCCGTTTCAATGAGCAGCTCTTC. Its protein product is CAWTRFNEQLF.

This sequence joins TRBV30 and TRBJ2-1, with D tentatively TRBD1 (6 bases). V was pared by 2 bases and J by 4 bases, with 12 bases between. The CDR3 runs to 14 residues. CDR1 is GTSNPN, CDR2 SVGIG, per germline (reference sequence). The chain's CDR3 is CAWSTGSAYNEQFF. The DNA for the CDR3 is TGTGCCTGGAGTACAGGGTCGGCGTACAATGAGCAGTTCTTC.

The rearrangement uses TRBV5-4 and TRBJ2-4; D is unresolved. The CDR3 extends over 16 amino acids. Trimming left V 2 bases short and J 9 bases short, with 21 bases between. In germline, CDR1 is SGHNT, CDR2 YYREEE (reference sequence). CDR3 coding DNA: TGTGCCAGCAGCTTTGGTGGCAATCCCACGTCAAGCATTCAGTACTTC. This sequence encodes CASSFGGNPTSSIQYF.

This clone came up a few times. V is TRBV4-1 and J is TRBJ2-5; perhaps TRBD1 as D (6 bases). Germline V lookup: CDR1 MGHRA, CDR2 YSYEKL. The CDR3 covers 14 residues. V was cut by 4 bases and J by 0 bases, with 9 bases left in between. This CDR3 reads CASSPGTHQETQYF. The CDR3 DNA reads TGCGCCAGCAGCCCGGGGACACACCAAGAGACCCAGTACTTC.

This clone was observed a few times. This chain joins TRBV29-1 and TRBJ2-3; 12 bases line up with TRBD1. Germline lookup yields CDR1 SQVTM and CDR2 ANQGSEA. V lost 7 bases to trimming and J lost 0 bases; unmatched junction nucleotides: 5. The CDR3 runs to 15 residues. The CDR3 bases are TGCAGCGCCAGGGACAGGGGGCGGAGCACAGATACGCAGTATTTT. Protein product: CSARDRGRSTDTQYF.